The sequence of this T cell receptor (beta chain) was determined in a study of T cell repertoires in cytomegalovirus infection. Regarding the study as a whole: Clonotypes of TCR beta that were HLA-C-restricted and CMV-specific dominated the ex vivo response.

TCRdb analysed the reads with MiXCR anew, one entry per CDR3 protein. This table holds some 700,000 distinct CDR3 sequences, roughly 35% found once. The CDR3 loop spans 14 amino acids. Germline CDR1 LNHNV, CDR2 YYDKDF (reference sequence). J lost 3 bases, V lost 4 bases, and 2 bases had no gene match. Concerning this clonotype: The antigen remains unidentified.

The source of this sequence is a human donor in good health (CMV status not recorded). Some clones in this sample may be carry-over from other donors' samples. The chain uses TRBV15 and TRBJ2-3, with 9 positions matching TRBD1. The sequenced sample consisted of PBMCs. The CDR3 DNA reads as TGTGCCACCAGCACTGGGACAGGGACAGATACGCAGTATTTT. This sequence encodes CATSTGTGTDTQYF.